This T cell receptor (beta chain) was profiled in a study of Graves' ophthalmopathy and Graves' hyperthyroidism. Study context: Hyperthyroidism was classified as stable if no ophthalmopathy occurred within 18 months of follow-up.

A remark on this clonotype: Its antigen is undetermined.

It was on clinical symptoms, serum thyroxine, TRAb, thyroid ultrasound and orbital computed tomography that diagnosis relied. Amplification of TCR beta CDR3 regions used RNA transcripts. HTBI primers were used in a first-round RT-PCR, which preceded a second-round multiplex PCR. TCRdb re-called the multiplex PCR reads with MiXCR, one entry per CDR3 protein. The data show over a million distinct CDR3 sequences, 35% to 40% seen once. Overall study findings and caveats: The model predicted ophthalmopathy progression with 70.59% sensitivity and around 72% specificity. Most clonotypes expanded in thyroid above 0.001 frequency were present in blood too.

The germline V gene has CDR1 LNHNV and CDR2 YYDKDF (reference sequence). Trimming pared 1 base from V and 8 bases from J, leaving 11 bases between. This CDR3 comprises 13 residues. The gene calls are TRBV15 and TRBJ1-2; the D gene is possibly TRBD1 (6 bases). The TCR was taken from an adult man with Graves' hyperthyroidism. Sequenced material: peripheral blood or thyroid tissue (not recorded which). The CDR3 DNA reads TGTGCCACCAGCAGAGTGTCAGGGGAAGGCTACACCTTC. Protein sequence: CATSRVSGEGYTF. Full variable domain (missing parts from reference TRBV15 and TRBJ1-2): DAMVIQNPRYQVTQFGKPVTLSCSQTLNHNVMYWYQQKSSQAPKLLFHYYDKDFNNEADTPDNFQSRRPNTSFCFLDIRSPGLGDTAMYLCATSRVSGEGYTFGSGTRLTVV.